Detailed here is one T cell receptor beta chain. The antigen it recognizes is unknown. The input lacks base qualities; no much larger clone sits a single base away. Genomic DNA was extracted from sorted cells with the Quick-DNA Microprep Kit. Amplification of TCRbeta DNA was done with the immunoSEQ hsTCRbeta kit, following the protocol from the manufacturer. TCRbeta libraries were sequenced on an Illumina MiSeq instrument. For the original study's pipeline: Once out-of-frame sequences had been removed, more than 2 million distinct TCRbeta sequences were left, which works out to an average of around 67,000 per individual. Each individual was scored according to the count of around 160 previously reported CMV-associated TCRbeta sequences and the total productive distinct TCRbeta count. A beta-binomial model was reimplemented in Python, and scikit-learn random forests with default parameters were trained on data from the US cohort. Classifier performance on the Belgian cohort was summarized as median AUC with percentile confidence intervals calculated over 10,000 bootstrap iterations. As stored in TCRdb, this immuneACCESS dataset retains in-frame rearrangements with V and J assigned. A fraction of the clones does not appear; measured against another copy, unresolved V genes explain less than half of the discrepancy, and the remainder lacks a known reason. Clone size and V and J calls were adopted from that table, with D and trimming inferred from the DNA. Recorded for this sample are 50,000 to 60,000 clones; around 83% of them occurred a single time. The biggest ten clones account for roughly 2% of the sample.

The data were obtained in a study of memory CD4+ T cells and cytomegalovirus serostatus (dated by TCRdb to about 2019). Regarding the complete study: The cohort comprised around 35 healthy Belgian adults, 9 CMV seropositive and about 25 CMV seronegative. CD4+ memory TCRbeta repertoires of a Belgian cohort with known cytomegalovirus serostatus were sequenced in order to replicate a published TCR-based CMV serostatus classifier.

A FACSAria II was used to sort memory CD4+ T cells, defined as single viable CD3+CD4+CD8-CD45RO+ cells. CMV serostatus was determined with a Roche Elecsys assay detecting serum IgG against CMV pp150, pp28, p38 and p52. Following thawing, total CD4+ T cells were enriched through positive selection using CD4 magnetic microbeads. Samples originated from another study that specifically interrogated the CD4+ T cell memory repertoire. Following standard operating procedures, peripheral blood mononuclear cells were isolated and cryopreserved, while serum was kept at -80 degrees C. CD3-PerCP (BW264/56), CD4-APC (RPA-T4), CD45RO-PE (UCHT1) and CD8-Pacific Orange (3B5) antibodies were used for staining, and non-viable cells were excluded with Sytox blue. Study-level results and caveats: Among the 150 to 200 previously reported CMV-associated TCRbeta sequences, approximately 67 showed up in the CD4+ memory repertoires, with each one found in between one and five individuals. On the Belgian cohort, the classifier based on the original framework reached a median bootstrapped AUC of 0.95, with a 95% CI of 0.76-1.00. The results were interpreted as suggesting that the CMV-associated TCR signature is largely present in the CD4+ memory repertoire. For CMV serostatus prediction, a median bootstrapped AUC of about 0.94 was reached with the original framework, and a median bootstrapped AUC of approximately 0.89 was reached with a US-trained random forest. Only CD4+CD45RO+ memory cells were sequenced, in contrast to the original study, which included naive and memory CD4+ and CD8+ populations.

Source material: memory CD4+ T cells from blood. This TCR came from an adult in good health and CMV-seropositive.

CDR3 region: CASRQPGTNTDTQYF. The sequenced DNA is TGTGCCAGCAGGCAACCCGGGACTAACACAGATACGCAGTATTTT. Recombination joined TRBV2 with TRBJ2-3; 7 central bases correspond to TRBD2. Based on the germline V gene, the CDR1 and CDR2 sequences are SNHLY and FYNNEI. The cysteine opens and the phenylalanine closes a CDR3 of 15 amino acids. Only the CDR3 portion is preserved as DNA: 45 bases, with reading frame beginning at the first base. Trimming takes 6 bases off V and 2 bases off J; junction bases not matched to a gene: 8. When the CDR3 is completed using the reference TRBV2 and TRBJ2-3 genes on either side, the full variable domain is EPEVTQTPSHQVTQMGQEVILRCVPISNHLYFYWYRQILGQKVEFLVSFYNNEISEKSEIFDDQFSVERPDGSNFTLKIRSTKLEDSAMYFCASRQPGTNTDTQYFGPGTRLTVL.